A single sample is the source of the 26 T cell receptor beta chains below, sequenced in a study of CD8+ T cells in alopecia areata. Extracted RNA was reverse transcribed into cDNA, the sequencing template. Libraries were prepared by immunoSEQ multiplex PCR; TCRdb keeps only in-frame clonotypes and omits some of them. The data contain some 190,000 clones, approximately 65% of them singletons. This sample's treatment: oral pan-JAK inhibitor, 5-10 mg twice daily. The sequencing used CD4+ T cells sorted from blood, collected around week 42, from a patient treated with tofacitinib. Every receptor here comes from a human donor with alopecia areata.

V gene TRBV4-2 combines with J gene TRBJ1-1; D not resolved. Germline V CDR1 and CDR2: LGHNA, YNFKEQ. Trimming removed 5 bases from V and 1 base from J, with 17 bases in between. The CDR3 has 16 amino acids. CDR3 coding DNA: TGTGCCAGCAGCGCCCATGAGAGGAGGCAGAACACTGAAGCTTTCTTT. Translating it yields CASSAHERRQNTEAFF.

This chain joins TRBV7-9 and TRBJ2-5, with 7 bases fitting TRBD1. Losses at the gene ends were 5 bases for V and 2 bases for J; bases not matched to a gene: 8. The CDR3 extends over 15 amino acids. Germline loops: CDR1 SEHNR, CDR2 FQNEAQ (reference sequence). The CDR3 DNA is TGTGCCAGCAGCCCTAGAGGGGACAGACAAGAGACCCAGTACTTC. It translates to CASSPRGDRQETQYF.

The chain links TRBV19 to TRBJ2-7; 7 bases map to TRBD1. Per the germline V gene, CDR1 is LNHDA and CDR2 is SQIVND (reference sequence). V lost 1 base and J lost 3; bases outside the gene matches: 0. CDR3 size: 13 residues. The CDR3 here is CASSIAGGYEQYF. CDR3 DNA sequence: TGTGCCAGTAGTATAGCAGGGGGCTACGAGCAGTACTTC.

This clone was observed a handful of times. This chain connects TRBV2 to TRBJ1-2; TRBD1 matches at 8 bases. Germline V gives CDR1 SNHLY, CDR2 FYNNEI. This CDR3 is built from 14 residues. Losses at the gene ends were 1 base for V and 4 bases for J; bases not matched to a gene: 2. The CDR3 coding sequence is TGTGCCAGCAGTGAAGTACAGGGGGTCTATGGCTACACCTTC. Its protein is CASSEVQGVYGYTF.

This CDR3 is CASSFGKQSIVQAPLHF. CDR3 bases: TGTGCCAGCAGTTTCGGGAAACAGTCAATAGTTCAGGCGCCCCTCCACTTT. This sequence joins TRBV2 and TRBJ1-6, with D hard to call. Between the trimmed V and J ends, which lost 5 bases and 13 bases, there was a span of 27 bases. Germline V gene sequence: CDR1 SNHLY, CDR2 FYNNEI. CDR3 length equals 17 residues.

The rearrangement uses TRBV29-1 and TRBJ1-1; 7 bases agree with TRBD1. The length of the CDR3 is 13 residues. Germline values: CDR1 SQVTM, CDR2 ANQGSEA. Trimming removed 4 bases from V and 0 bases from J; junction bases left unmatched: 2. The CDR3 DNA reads TGCAGCGTTGGGGACAGCATGAACACTGAAGCTTTCTTT. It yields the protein CSVGDSMNTEAFF. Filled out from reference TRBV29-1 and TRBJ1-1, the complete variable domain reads SAVISQKPSRDICQRGTSLTIQCQVDSQVTMMFWYRQQPGQSLTLIATANQGSEATYESGFVIDKFPISRPNLTFSTLTVSNMSPEDSSIYLCSVGDSMNTEAFFGQGTRLTVV.

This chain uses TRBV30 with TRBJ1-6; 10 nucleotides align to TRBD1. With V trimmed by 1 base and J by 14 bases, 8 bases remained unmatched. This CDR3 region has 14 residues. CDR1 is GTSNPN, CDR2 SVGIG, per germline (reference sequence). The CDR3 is CAWSGRDRGGTLHF. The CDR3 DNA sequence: TGTGCCTGGAGTGGCCGGGACAGGGGAGGAACCCTCCACTTT.

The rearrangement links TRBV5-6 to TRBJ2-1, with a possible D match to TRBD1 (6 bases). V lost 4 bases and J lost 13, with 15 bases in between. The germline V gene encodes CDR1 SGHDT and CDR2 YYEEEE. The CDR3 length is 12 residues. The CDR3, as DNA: TGTGCCAGCAGCCCGAAGGGGGAGCGACAGTTCTTC. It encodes CASSPKGERQFF.

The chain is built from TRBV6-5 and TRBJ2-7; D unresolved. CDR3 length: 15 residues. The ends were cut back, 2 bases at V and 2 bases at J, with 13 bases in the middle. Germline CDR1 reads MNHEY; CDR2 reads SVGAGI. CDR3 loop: CASSYRVIGTYEQYF. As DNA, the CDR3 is TGTGCCAGCAGTTACCGGGTGATTGGAACCTACGAGCAGTACTTC.

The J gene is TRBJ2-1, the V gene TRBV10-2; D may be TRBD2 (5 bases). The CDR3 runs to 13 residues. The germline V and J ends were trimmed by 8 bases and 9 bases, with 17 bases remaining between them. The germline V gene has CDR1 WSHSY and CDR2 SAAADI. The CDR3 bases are TGCGCCAGCTTTAACTATCGCCGGGGTGAGCAGTTCTTC. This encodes CASFNYRRGEQFF.

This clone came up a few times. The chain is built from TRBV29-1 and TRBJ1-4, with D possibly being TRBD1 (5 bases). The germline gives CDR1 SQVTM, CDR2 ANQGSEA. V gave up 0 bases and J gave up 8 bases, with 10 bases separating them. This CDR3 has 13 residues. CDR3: CSVEDGAREKLFF. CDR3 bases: TGCAGCGTTGAAGATGGGGCGAGAGAAAAACTGTTTTTT.

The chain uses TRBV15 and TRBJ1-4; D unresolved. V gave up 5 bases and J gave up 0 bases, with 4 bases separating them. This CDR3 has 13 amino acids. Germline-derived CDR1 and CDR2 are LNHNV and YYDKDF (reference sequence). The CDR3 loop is CATSAATNEKLFF. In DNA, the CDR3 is TGTGCCACCAGCGCAGCAACTAATGAAAAACTGTTTTTT.

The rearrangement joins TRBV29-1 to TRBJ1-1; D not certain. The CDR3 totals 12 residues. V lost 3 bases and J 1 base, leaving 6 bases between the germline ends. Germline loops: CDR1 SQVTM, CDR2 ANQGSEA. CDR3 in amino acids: CSVDSGNTEAFF. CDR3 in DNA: TGCAGCGTTGACTCAGGGAACACTGAAGCTTTCTTT. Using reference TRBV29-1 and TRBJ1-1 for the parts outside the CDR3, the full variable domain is SAVISQKPSRDICQRGTSLTIQCQVDSQVTMMFWYRQQPGQSLTLIATANQGSEATYESGFVIDKFPISRPNLTFSTLTVSNMSPEDSSIYLCSVDSGNTEAFFGQGTRLTVV.

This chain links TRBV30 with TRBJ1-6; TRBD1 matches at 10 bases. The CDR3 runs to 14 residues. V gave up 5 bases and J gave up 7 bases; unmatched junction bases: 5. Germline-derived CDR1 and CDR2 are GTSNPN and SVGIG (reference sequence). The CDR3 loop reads CAWYRTGGNSPLHF. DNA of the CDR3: TGTGCCTGGTATCGGACAGGGGGGAATTCACCCCTCCACTTT.

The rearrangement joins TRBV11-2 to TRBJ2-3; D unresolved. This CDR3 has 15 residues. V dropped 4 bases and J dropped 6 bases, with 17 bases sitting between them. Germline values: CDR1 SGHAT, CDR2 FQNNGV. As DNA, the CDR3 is TGTGCCAGCAGCTCAACTACTTTTTTTGTTGATACGCAGTATTTT. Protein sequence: CASSSTTFFVDTQYF.

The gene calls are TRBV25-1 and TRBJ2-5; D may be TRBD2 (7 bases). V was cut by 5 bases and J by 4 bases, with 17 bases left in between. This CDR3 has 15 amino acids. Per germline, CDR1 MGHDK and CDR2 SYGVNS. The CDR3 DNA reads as TGTGCCAGCAGTTACCCCCGGGGGGCGGGAGAGACCCAGTACTTC. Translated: CASSYPRGAGETQYF.

CDR3 amino acids: CASSIGRRRSDTQYF. CDR3 in DNA: TGCGCCAGCAGCATCGGACGCCGAAGGTCGGATACGCAGTATTTT. The V and J genes are TRBV5-1 and TRBJ2-3, with unresolved D. This CDR3 has 15 amino acids. Looked up from germline, CDR1 is SGHRS and CDR2 is YFSETQ. Between the trimmed V and J ends, which lost 4 bases and 6 bases, there was a span of 18 bases. Variable domain in full (rest from reference TRBV5-1 and TRBJ2-3): KAGVTQTPRYLIKTRGQQVTLSCSPISGHRSVSWYQQTPGQGLQFLFEYFSETQRNKGNFPGRFSGRQFSNSRSEMNVSTLELGDSALYLCASSIGRRRSDTQYFGPGTRLTVL.

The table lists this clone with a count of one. The CDR3 here is CASSFRPGGIYGYTF. Written as DNA, the CDR3 is TGTGCCAGCAGCTTCAGGCCGGGGGGTATATATGGCTACACCTTC. The chain links TRBV7-2 to TRBJ1-2; D perhaps matches TRBD1 (5 bases). The germline V and J ends were trimmed by 3 bases and 5 bases, with 16 bases remaining between them. Germline CDR1 is SGHTA and CDR2 is FQGNSA. The CDR3 extends over 15 amino acids.

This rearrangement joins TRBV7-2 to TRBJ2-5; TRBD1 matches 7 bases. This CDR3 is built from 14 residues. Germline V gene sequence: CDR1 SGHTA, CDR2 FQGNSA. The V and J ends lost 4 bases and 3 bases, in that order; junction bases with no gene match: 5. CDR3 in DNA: TGTGCCAGCAGCTCTACCGGGACAGAAGAGACCCAGTACTTC. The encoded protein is CASSSTGTEETQYF. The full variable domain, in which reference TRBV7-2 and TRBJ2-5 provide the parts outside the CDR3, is GAGVSQSPSNKVTEKGKDVELRCDPISGHTALYWYRQSLGQGLEFLIYFQGNSAPDKSGLPSDRFSAERTGGSVSTLTIQRTQQEDSAVYLCASSSTGTEETQYFGPGTRLLVL.

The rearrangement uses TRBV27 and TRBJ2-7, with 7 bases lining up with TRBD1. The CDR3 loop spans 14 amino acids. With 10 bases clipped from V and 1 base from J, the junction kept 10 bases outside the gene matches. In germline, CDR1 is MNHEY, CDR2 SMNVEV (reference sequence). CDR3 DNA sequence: TGTGCCACCAAAGGACAGGTGCTATCCTACGAGCAGTACTTC. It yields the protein CATKGQVLSYEQYF.

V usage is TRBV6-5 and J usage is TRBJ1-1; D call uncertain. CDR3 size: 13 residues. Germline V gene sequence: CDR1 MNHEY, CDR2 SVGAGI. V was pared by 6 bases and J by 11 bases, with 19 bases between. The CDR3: CASSPRERSKAFF. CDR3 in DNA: TGTGCCAGCAGCCCCCGGGAGCGGTCGAAGGCTTTCTTT.

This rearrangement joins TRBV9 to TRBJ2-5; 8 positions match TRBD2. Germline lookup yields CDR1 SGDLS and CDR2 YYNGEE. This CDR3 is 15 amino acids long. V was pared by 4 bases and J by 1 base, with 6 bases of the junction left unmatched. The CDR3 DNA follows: TGTGCCAGCAGCTTGGGCGGGGGGATCCAAGAGACCCAGTACTTC. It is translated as CASSLGGGIQETQYF.

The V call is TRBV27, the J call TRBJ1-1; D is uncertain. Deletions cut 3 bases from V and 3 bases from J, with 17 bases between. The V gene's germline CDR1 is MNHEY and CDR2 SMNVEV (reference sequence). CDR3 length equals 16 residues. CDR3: CASSFLPLVKDTEAFF. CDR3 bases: TGTGCCAGCAGTTTTCTACCCCTTGTAAAGGACACTGAAGCTTTCTTT.

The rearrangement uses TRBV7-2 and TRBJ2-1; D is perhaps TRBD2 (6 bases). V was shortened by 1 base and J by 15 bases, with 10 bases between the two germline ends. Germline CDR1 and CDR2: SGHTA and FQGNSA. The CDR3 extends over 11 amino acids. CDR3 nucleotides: TGTGCCAGCAGCTTAGAAGGAGGGAGGTTCTTC. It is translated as CASSLEGGRFF.

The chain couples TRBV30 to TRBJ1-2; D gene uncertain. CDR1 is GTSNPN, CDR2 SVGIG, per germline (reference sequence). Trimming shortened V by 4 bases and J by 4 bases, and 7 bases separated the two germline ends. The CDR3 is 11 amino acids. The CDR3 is CAWNSLYGYTF. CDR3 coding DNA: TGTGCCTGGAACAGCCTCTATGGCTACACCTTC.

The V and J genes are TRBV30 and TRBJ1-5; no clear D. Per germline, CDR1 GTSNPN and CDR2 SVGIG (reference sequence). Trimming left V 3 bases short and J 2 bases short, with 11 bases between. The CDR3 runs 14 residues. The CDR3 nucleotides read TGTGCCTGGAGCCCCGGGAATGGCAATCAGCCCCAGCATTTT. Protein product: CAWSPGNGNQPQHF.